Reported below is one T cell receptor beta chain. As originally analysed: Amplified reference gene primers provided the basis for estimating nucleated cell counts. Produced via immunoSEQ multiplex PCR; TCRdb's table is partial and in-frame only. V, J and clone size were drawn from that table, and D and trimming were deduced from the DNA. The sample consists of approximately 85,000 clones, 90% of them appearing once. This entry belongs to a study of blood T cell repertoires in COVID-19. As for the study in general: Acute and convalescent COVID-19 specimens originated in the United States, Italy and Spain. The cDNA or gDNA used as material had been derived from T cells, B-cell-depleted T cells, or PBMCs.

What was sequenced was peripheral blood. The receptor was isolated from a woman aged 45 to 65 in a cohort sampled during active COVID-19.

The CDR3 coding sequence is TGTGCCAGCAGCCCCGCGAACCGAGGCCACAATGAGCAGTTCTTC. It specifies CASSPANRGHNEQFF. The V call is TRBV11-3, the J call TRBJ2-1; D gene unclear. The CDR3 is 15 amino acids. V shed 5 bases and J shed 5 bases, with 16 bases lying between them. Per the germline V gene, CDR1 is SGHNT and CDR2 is YENEEA.